This T cell receptor (beta chain) came from a study of T-cell reconstitution after alpha-beta-depleted transplantation in children (dated by TCRdb to about 2016). Regarding the study in general: Using TCR repertoire profiling, the study followed T-cell immune reconstitution in a quantitative way in children after TCRalphabeta/CD19-depleted allogeneic hematopoietic cell transplantation. Study-level results and caveats: The apparently early recovery of alphabetaT-cell counts about two months after transplant reportedly depended on only several hundred rapidly expanded clones that came from non-depleted graft cells. The high TCRbeta diversity at day 60 in some patients was ascribed to recipient T cells and intrathymic progenitors that had survived conditioning. Over the following months the frequencies of hyperexpanded clones went down, and after one year T-cell counts and TCRbeta diversity were mostly credited to newly produced T cells.

In the paper's terms, the treatment or condition label means: allogeneic hematopoietic cell transplantation with graft depleted of TCRalphabeta T cells and CD19 B cells. Transplant recipients were children who received TCRalphabeta/CD19-depleted allogeneic hematopoietic cell grafts. The V end gives up 5 bases and the J end 8 bases, leaving 13 bases in the junction not matched to a gene. Counted from cysteine to phenylalanine, this CDR3 has 18 amino acids. Kept here is only the CDR3 DNA, which spans 54 bases and is read in frame from base 1. Via the germline V gene, CDR1 is MNHNS and CDR2 SASEGT. The library relied on PCR. TCRdb records Illumina HiSeq 2500 as the sequencer. TCR library preparation used molecular barcoding, with unique molecular identifiers applied to normalize quantification of the TCRbeta repertoire. TCRdb itself trimmed the public reads at Q25 with fastp, ran MiXCR and retained productive beta chains. Rows are unified per CDR3 protein, each entry keeping the most common DNA and genes. The sample yields hundreds of thousands of distinct CDR3 sequences; 10% to 15% were counted once. The ten most abundant clones make up about 2% of the sample.

Of note for this clonotype: Its antigen is not yet known. No qualities accompany the bases; no much larger clone lies one base away.

The sample consisted of PBMCs, mostly from graft donor cells, taken 360 days after TCRalphabeta/CD19-depleted stem cell transplant. The source is a male patient aged 10-17 years who had a stem cell transplant for acute myeloid leukemia, so the T cells may come from the graft donor. The chain links TRBV6-1 with TRBJ2-2; TRBD2 fits 14 bases in the junction. The CDR3 is CASSIWGGLAGDAGELFF. Read as DNA, the sequence is TGTGCCAGCAGTATCTGGGGGGGACTAGCGGGAGATGCGGGGGAGCTGTTTTTT.